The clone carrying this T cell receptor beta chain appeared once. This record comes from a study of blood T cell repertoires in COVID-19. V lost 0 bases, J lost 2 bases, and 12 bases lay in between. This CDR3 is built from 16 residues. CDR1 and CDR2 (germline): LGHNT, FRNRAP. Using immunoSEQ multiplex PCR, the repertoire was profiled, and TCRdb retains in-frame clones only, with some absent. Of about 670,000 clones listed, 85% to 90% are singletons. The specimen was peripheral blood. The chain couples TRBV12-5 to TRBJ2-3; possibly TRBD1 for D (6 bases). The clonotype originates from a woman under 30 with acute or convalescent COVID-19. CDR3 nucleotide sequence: TGTGCTAGTGGTTTGGTACGGGACACCTACACAGATACGCAGTATTTT. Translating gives CASGLVRDTYTDTQYF.